A selection of T cell receptor beta chains follows, all from one sample in a study of T cells in Graves' hyperthyroidism and ophthalmopathy. TCRdb analysed the multiplex PCR reads with MiXCR anew, one entry per CDR3 protein. The sample includes 450,000 to 600,000 distinct CDR3 sequences, 15% to 20% of them seen just once. Sequenced material: blood. Receptors originate from a man in his forties with Graves' ophthalmopathy. The CDR3 runs from the conserved cysteine through the conserved F or W. D genes are given only for firm matches. The size of a clone is reported for some rows only, either as once, few or many, or as a class for expanded clones.

v_call	j_call	clone_size	d_call	cdr3_length	cdr3_nt	cdr3_aa
TRBV12-3/TRBV12-4	TRBJ1-6	many	-	15	TGTGCCAGCAGAGCAGGGTCCCTTCTTAATTCACCCCTCCACTTT	CASRAGSLLNSPLHF
TRBV14	TRBJ2-3	few	-	13	TGTGCCAGCAGCCAAGTGGGGGTAGATACGCAGTATTTT	CASSQVGVDTQYF
TRBV7-9	TRBJ2-1	many	-	11	TGTGCCAGCAGCTCGCGTAATGAGCAGTTCTTC	CASSSRNEQFF
TRBV10-3	TRBJ1-1	-	-	14	TGTGCCATTTCTGGGGGGGGGTTGGCCACTGAAGCTTTCTTT	CAISGGGLATEAFF
TRBV18	TRBJ1-2	many	-	14	TGTGCCAGCTCACCACCGAGCCTTAACTATGGCTACACCTTC	CASSPPSLNYGYTF
TRBV11-2	TRBJ2-3	few	TRBD2	16	TGTGCCAGTAGTCCCGAACCCTGGACTAGCGGGAGAGCGCAGTATTTT	CASSPEPWTSGRAQYF
TRBV5-1	TRBJ1-3	-	-	16	TGCGCCAGCAGCTTGGCCGGCCCGAGCTCTGGAAACACCATATATTTT	CASSLAGPSSGNTIYF
TRBV10-2	TRBJ2-7	-	-	12	TGCGCCAGCCTCGACGGCTCCTACGAGCAGTACTTC	CASLDGSYEQYF
TRBV7-9	TRBJ2-2	many	-	15	TGTGCCAGCAGCCAGGGGTCAGGGAACGCCGGGGAGCTGTTTTTT	CASSQGSGNAGELFF
TRBV2	TRBJ1-1	many	TRBD1	17	TGTGCCAGCAGTTGGCCCGGGACAGGGGGGACGAACACTGAAGCTTTCTTT	CASSWPGTGGTNTEAFF
TRBV6-1	TRBJ2-7	-	TRBD1	13	TGTGCCAGCAACCGGGACAGGAACTACGAGCAGTACTTC	CASNRDRNYEQYF
TRBV6-2/TRBV6-3	TRBJ2-2	-	-	18	TGTGCCAGCAGTTATTCGGGTAGTAGGTTTGTCGACACCGGGGAGCTGTTTTTT	CASSYSGSRFVDTGELFF
TRBV28	TRBJ1-4	-	-	14	TGTGCCAGCAGCCCACAGGATTCAAATGAAAAACTGTTTTTT	CASSPQDSNEKLFF
TRBV5-4	TRBJ2-2	-	-	16	TGTGCCAGCAGCCTAAAAGGGAGGTTCGCCACCGGGGAGCTGTTTTTT	CASSLKGRFATGELFF
TRBV27	TRBJ2-3	many	-	17	TGTGCCAGCAGTTCCCCAGCGCTCCTAGGGAGCACAGATACGCAGTATTTT	CASSSPALLGSTDTQYF
TRBV7-8	TRBJ2-3	many	-	12	TGTGCCAGCAGCTTCGTCGGAGATACGCAGTATTTT	CASSFVGDTQYF
TRBV10-3	TRBJ1-2	few	-	13	TGTGCCATTGCATTGGAGGGGAGACGTGGCTACACCTTC	CAIALEGRRGYTF
TRBV5-4	TRBJ2-2	few	-	12	TGTGCCAGCAGCTATGAATCCGGGGAGCTGTTTTTT	CASSYESGELFF
TRBV29-1	TRBJ1-1	-	-	12	TGCAGCGTTTATGCAGCGAGTCAGGTAGCTTTCTTT	CSVYAASQVAFF
TRBV7-7	TRBJ2-7	many	-	13	TGTGCTAGCAGTCCGGGTAGAAGATCCGAGCAGTACTTC	CASSPGRRSEQYF
TRBV7-9	TRBJ2-3	few	-	16	TGTGCCAGCAGCTTAGGCAGCGGCGGACTCACAGATACGCAGTATTTT	CASSLGSGGLTDTQYF
TRBV29-1	TRBJ2-7	few	TRBD1	14	TGCAGCGTTCGCCTCTACAGGGGGCGGTACGAGCAGTACTTC	CSVRLYRGRYEQYF
TRBV5-4	TRBJ2-2	-	TRBD2	16	TGTGCCAGCAGCTTGGAGGGGCGGGAGTCCCACCGGGAGCTGTTTTTT	CASSLEGRESHRELFF
TRBV5-8	TRBJ2-3	many	-	14	TGTGCCAGCAGCTTGTACTCCGGCACAGATACGCAGTATTTT	CASSLYSGTDTQYF
TRBV5-1	TRBJ2-1	-	-	13	TGCGCCAGCAGCTTGAGGGTAAGCAATGAGCAGTTCTTC	CASSLRVSNEQFF
TRBV6-2/TRBV6-3	TRBJ1-1	many	-	13	TGTGCCAGCGGAGGAACCATGAACACTGAAGCTTTCTTT	CASGGTMNTEAFF
TRBV9	TRBJ2-7	-	TRBD2	15	TGTGCCAGCAGCGTAGGAGTGGGAGGGCCCGACGAGCAGTACTTC	CASSVGVGGPDEQYF
TRBV6-5	TRBJ1-1	few	-	13	TGTGCCAGCAGTTTCTTCATAAACACTGAAGCTTTCTTT	CASSFFINTEAFF
TRBV3-1	TRBJ1-3	few	-	16	TGTGCCAGCAGCCCGGGTGGGGCAGGACCAGGAAACACCATATATTTT	CASSPGGAGPGNTIYF
TRBV5-4	TRBJ2-5	-	-	15	TGTGCCAGCAGCTTGGCTAGTACTAGAGGAGAGACCCAGTACTTC	CASSLASTRGETQYF
TRBV20-1	TRBJ2-7	-	-	13	TGCAGTGCTAGTGACCCGAGCTCCTACGAGCAGTACTTC	CSASDPSSYEQYF
TRBV2	TRBJ2-3	-	-	14	TGTGCCAGCAAGATCTTAACGAGCACAGATACGCAGTATTTT	CASKILTSTDTQYF